This record looks at one T cell receptor (beta chain) sequence and its context. Its specificity is unknown. TCRbeta libraries were built with three rounds of nested PCR, modified from ARM-PCR. TCRdb used MiXCR to reprocess the multiplex PCR reads, holding one entry per CDR3 protein. The sample yields 200,000 to 250,000 distinct CDR3 sequences, 70% to 75% seen once. The template was RNA from unsorted bulk tissue. This entry comes from a study of tumor and adjacent non-tumor tissue in lung cancer. Study-wide background: There were fewer than 15 adenocarcinoma, a couple of squamous cell carcinoma and 1 small cell lung cancer cases. On average, productive TCRbeta reads reached around 4 million per sample. Findings and limits, study-wide: Tumor tissue had significantly higher TCR diversity than normal lung. Normal lung showed higher cumulative top 100 clone frequency than tumor.

Germline CDR1 SGHAT, CDR2 FQNNGV. V lost 5 bases to trimming and J lost 0 bases, with 17 bases between them. The length of the CDR3 is 16 residues. The specimen was lung tumor tissue. This clonotype originated in a man aged 55 to 70 with non-small cell lung cancer. This chain joins TRBV11-2 and TRBJ2-7; a weak D match, TRBD1 (6 bases). The chain's CDR3 is CASSRRMGALSYEQYF. In nucleotides, the CDR3 is TGTGCCAGCAGCCGTAGGATGGGGGCTCTCTCCTACGAGCAGTACTTC.